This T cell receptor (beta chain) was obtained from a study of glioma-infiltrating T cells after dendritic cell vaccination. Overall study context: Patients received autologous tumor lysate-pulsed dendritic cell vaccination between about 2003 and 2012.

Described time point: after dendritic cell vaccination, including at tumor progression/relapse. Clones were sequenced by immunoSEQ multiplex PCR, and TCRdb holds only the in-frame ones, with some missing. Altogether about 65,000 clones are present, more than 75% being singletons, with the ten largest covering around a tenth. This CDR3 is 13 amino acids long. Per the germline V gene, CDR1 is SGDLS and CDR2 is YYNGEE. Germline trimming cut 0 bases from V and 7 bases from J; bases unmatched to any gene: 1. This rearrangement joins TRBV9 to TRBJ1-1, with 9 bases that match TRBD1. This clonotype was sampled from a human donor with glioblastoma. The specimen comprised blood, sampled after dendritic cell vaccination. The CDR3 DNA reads TGTGCCAGCAGCGTAGGGGGACAGGGTGAAGCTTTCTTT. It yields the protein CASSVGGQGEAFF.